This TCR beta chain was captured in a study of CD8+CD57+ T cells in acquired aplastic anemia. Study-wide findings and caveats: Significant differences in CD8+ Simpson's diversity were not observed between patients and controls.

Genomic DNA, the template, was used for profiling of the TCR beta VDJ and CDR3. TCRdb re-called the reads through MiXCR, storing one row per CDR3 protein. In the table there are 150,000 to 200,000 distinct CDR3 sequences, roughly 48% of which are singletons. CDR1 SGDLS and CDR2 YYNGEE come from the germline V gene. V was shortened by 0 bases and J by 1 base, with 8 bases between the two germline ends. This CDR3 has 15 residues. This clonotype was detected ten times or more. Antigen specificity is unknown. For sequencing, patients were chosen who had shown expansion of CD8+CD57+ cells by flow cytometry. Diagnosis of severe acquired aplastic anemia applied to all patients. The study sampled blood from patients who had received no therapy.

The J gene is TRBJ2-1, the V gene TRBV9; D gene uncertain. The sequenced sample consisted of sorted CD4+, CD8+, or CD8+CD57+ T cells (not recorded which) from PBMCs. The sequence derives from a human donor with aplastic anemia. CDR3 region: CASSVVGTSYNEQFF. CDR3 coding DNA: TGTGCCAGCAGCGTAGTGGGCACTTCCTACAATGAGCAGTTCTTC.